The rows below give T cell receptor beta chains drawn from one sample of a study of blood T cell repertoires in COVID-19. Method: immunoSEQ multiplex PCR; TCRdb's copy keeps in-frame clones and lacks some. The repertoire holds some 300,000 clones, with around nine tenths as singletons. The sample comprised peripheral blood. These TCRs come from a man in his 70s with acute or convalescent COVID-19. Both conserved end residues are part of each CDR3. Each record gives: D gene, J gene, clone size, V gene, CDR3 DNA, CDR3 protein. A D gene is named only where the DNA matches it firmly. Where a row states a size, it is once, few, many or the class of an expanded clone; other rows omit it.

NA | TRBJ1-4 | NA | TRBV28 | TGTGCCAGCAGTCTCACACCAACTAATGAAAAACTGTTTTTT | CASSLTPTNEKLFF
NA | TRBJ2-3 | NA | TRBV3-1/TRBV3-2 | TGTGCCAGCAGCATAGGACTCTCCACAGATACGCAGTATTTT | CASSIGLSTDTQYF
NA | TRBJ2-7 | few | TRBV5-3 | TGTGCCAGAAGCTTGTACAGGCCGGCCTACGAGCAGTACTTC | CARSLYRPAYEQYF
TRBD2 | TRBJ2-5 | once | TRBV5-4 | TGTGCCAGCAGTTTCAGCGGGGGACGCAGTGCGACCCAGTACTTC | CASSFSGGRSATQYF
TRBD2 | TRBJ2-7 | NA | TRBV7-9 | TGTGCCAGCAGCCAAGGTGGTCGGGGGGACTACGAGCAGTACTTC | CASSQGGRGDYEQYF
NA | TRBJ1-2 | NA | TRBV5-1 | TGCGCCAGCAGCTTGGACAGGGTTTATGGCTACACCTTC | CASSLDRVYGYTF
TRBD2 | TRBJ2-2 | NA | TRBV5-4 | TGTGCCAGCAGCACCGGGACTAGCGGGAGCACCGGGGAGCTGTTTTTT | CASSTGTSGSTGELFF
NA | TRBJ1-4 | NA | TRBV28 | TGTGCCAGCAGTCGGACGGGAGGGGCTGAAAAACTGTTTTTT | CASSRTGGAEKLFF
TRBD1 | TRBJ1-4 | NA | TRBV14 | TGTGCCAGCAGTCGAGGGACAGCCCTAAGAGAAAAACTGTTTTTT | CASSRGTALREKLFF
NA | TRBJ2-7 | NA | TRBV6-2/TRBV6-3 | TGTGCCAGCAGTCGGCGGGGCTACGAGCAGTACTTC | CASSRRGYEQYF
NA | TRBJ1-4 | NA | TRBV14 | TGTCTTTGGGAGGCCCCGAATGAAAAACTGTTTTTT | CLWEAPNEKLFF
NA | TRBJ1-1 | NA | TRBV7-2 | TGTGCCAGCAGCCCGAACTACGGTTGGAACACTGAAGCTTTCTTT | CASSPNYGWNTEAFF
NA | TRBJ2-2 | NA | TRBV5-1 | TGCGCCAGCAGGATATTCACAGGGAGGGGCGGGGAGCTGTTTTTT | CASRIFTGRGGELFF
NA | TRBJ1-2 | few | TRBV10-3 | TGTGCCATCAGTGAGTCCTCATCGCTGTCGGGCTATGGCTACACCTTC | CAISESSSLSGYGYTF
NA | TRBJ2-7 | NA | TRBV7-9 | TGTGCCAGCAGTTTTACTGGACGGGATCTCTCCTACGAGCAGTACTTC | CASSFTGRDLSYEQYF
TRBD2 | TRBJ2-7 | NA | TRBV3-1/TRBV3-2 | TGTGCCAGCAGGAATAGCGGGGGCGAAGGGTACGAGCAGTACTTC | CASRNSGGEGYEQYF
NA | TRBJ2-3 | NA | TRBV4-1 | TGCGCCAGCAGCACTCAATTAGCGACTAGCACAGATACGCAGTATTTT | CASSTQLATSTDTQYF
TRBD1 | TRBJ2-1 | once | TRBV27 | TGTGCCAGCAGTAGATACGGGACAGATAATGAGCAGTTCTTC | CASSRYGTDNEQFF
TRBD1 | TRBJ1-6 | once | TRBV5-1 | TGCGCCAGCAGCTTCTCTGAGGGGGCGTTAAGTTCACCCCTCCACTTT | CASSFSEGALSSPLHF
NA | TRBJ2-1 | NA | TRBV4-3 | TGCGCCAGCAGCACCCCGGTTCCGGGTCACAATGAGCAGTTCTTC | CASSTPVPGHNEQFF
NA | TRBJ2-7 | once | TRBV7-8 | TGTGCCAGCAGCTTACCCGGGAGTTCCCTCGAGCAGTACTTC | CASSLPGSSLEQYF
NA | TRBJ1-5 | NA | TRBV10-2 | TGCGCCAGCAGTGAGGGTCGGGACGGCAGGGGTAACCAGCCCCAGCATTTT | CASSEGRDGRGNQPQHF
TRBD1 | TRBJ2-7 | NA | TRBV28 | TGTGCCAGCAGTACAACCGGGACAGGGAGGGATCGTCGGGAGCAGTACTTC | CASSTTGTGRDRREQYF
NA | TRBJ1-5 | NA | TRBV24-1 | TGTGCCACCAGTGATTCATACAGCGGGCAGCCCCAGCATTTT | CATSDSYSGQPQHF
NA | TRBJ2-2 | NA | TRBV7-9 | TGTGCCAGCAGCACCAAAGCGGGACACTCTTTACTGAACACCGGGGAGCTGTTTTTT | CASSTKAGHSLLNTGELFF
TRBD1 | TRBJ1-1 | NA | TRBV28 | TGTGCCAGCAGTCCCGCGGACAGGGAGCAAGCTTTCTTT | CASSPADREQAFF
NA | TRBJ2-1 | NA | TRBV7-2 | TGTGCCAGCAGCTTACAGGGTCCAAATTACAATGAGCAGTTCTTC | CASSLQGPNYNEQFF
NA | TRBJ1-2 | NA | TRBV3-1/TRBV3-2 | TGTGCCAGCAGCCCCCTCCTTGCTAACTATGGCTACACCTTC | CASSPLLANYGYTF
TRBD1 | TRBJ2-7 | NA | TRBV2 | TGTGCCAGCAGTCTATTCAGGGGGACCTACGAGCAGTACTTC | CASSLFRGTYEQYF
TRBD1 | TRBJ1-1 | NA | TRBV29-1 | TGCAGCGTTACCGGGACAGTGGGAACTTTGAACACTGAAGCTTTCTTT | CSVTGTVGTLNTEAFF
TRBD1 | TRBJ1-4 | NA | TRBV7-9 | TGTGCCAGCAGCTTCCTGCCAGGGACAGGGGGCGGGAAACTGTTTTTT | CASSFLPGTGGGKLFF
TRBD1 | TRBJ2-7 | NA | TRBV4-1 | TGCGCCAGCAGCCAAGGGGACAGGGCCTACGAGCAGTACTTC | CASSQGDRAYEQYF
TRBD1 | TRBJ2-7 | NA | TRBV7-9 | TGTGCCAGCAGCAAACGACTCGCAGGGGGCAACAACGAGCAGTACTTC | CASSKRLAGGNNEQYF
NA | TRBJ1-5 | NA | TRBV30 | TGTGCCGAGGGGGATGGCAATCAGCCCCAGCATTTT | CAEGDGNQPQHF
NA | TRBJ2-5 | NA | TRBV6-5 | TGTGCCAGCAGCGCGGACAGCCTGGGGTTGACCCAGTACTTC | CASSADSLGLTQYF
TRBD1 | TRBJ2-1 | once | TRBV7-2 | TGTGCCAGCAGCCCAGGGGGCTACGGTGAGCAGTTCTTC | CASSPGGYGEQFF
NA | TRBJ2-3 | few | TRBV7-2 | TGTGCCAGCAGCCCCGCGGGACAGCGAGGGCCCCGGACGGGTGGTACGCAGTATTTT | CASSPAGQRGPRTGGTQYF
NA | TRBJ2-7 | NA | TRBV15 | TGTGCCACCAGCAGGGGCCAGGGAACCACATTCTACGAGCAGTACTTC | CATSRGQGTTFYEQYF
NA | TRBJ1-1 | NA | TRBV28 | TGTGCCAGCAGCCTAGGATTGGTCCTCACTGAAGCTTTCTTT | CASSLGLVLTEAFF
TRBD1 | TRBJ1-1 | NA | TRBV29-1 | TGCAGCGTTAAGACAGGGGGTAGCACTGAAGCTTTCTTT | CSVKTGGSTEAFF